The 32 T cell receptor beta chains reported below all come from one sample, sequenced in a study of Ad26.COV2.S vaccination and SARS-CoV-2 variants. Method: immunoSEQ multiplex PCR; TCRdb's copy keeps in-frame clones and lacks some. The sample includes hundreds of thousands of clones, approximately 89% of them seen just once. The treatment was: some 20 received Ad26.COV2.S at low or high dose, single or two shots; five or six received placebo; per-sample allocation not given. Specimen acquisition occurred on day 63 following the initial vaccine or placebo injection. The starting material was peripheral blood, obtained in a trial of Ad26.COV2.S vaccine versus placebo. The receptors originated from a person aged 18-65 years who received the Ad26.COV2.S COVID-19 vaccine or a placebo.

The chain has TRBV7-2 and TRBJ1-5; 7 bases agree with TRBD1. Germline V lookup: CDR1 SGHTA, CDR2 FQGNSA. The V gene end was trimmed by 2 bases and the J gene end by 3 bases; junction bases not matched to a gene: 1. This CDR3 contains 14 residues. In nucleotides, the CDR3 is TGTGCCAGCAGCTTAACAGGGGCCAATCAGCCCCAGCATTTT. This translates into CASSLTGANQPQHF.

This clone was seen only once. This sequence joins TRBV4-1 and TRBJ1-2, with D unclear. Trimming left V 1 base short and J 2 bases short, with 5 bases between. Germline CDR1 is MGHRA and CDR2 is YSYEKL. CDR3 size: 13 residues. In DNA, the CDR3 is TGCGCCAGCAGCCAAGCGGCAAACTATGGCTACACCTTC. Translated, it gives CASSQAANYGYTF.

The chain couples TRBV18 to TRBJ1-6; no clear D. V dropped 2 bases and J dropped 9 bases, with 14 bases sitting between them. The CDR3 length is 15 residues. Germline V lookup: CDR1 KGHSH, CDR2 LQKENI. CDR3 amino acids: CASSPSGNEVSPLHF. The CDR3 DNA reads TGTGCCAGCTCACCATCTGGGAATGAGGTTTCACCCCTCCACTTT.

This clone was observed a few times. The chain uses TRBV5-1 and TRBJ2-7; D is perhaps TRBD1 or TRBD2 (5 bases each). The CDR3 is 13 residues long. V was pared by 5 bases and J by 6 bases, with 15 bases between. Germline assignment: CDR1 SGHRS and CDR2 YFSETQ. The chain's CDR3 is CASRGTPYLEQYF. The CDR3 DNA is TGCGCCAGCAGAGGGACCCCCTATCTCGAGCAGTACTTC.

This rearrangement joins TRBV30 to TRBJ1-3; D is unclear. Deletions cut 0 bases from V and 4 bases from J, with 7 bases between. Germline V gene lookup returns CDR1 GTSNPN and CDR2 SVGIG (reference sequence). CDR3 length equals 13 residues. Here the CDR3 DNA reads TGTGCCTGGAGTGTACTGCTAGGAAACACCATATATTTT. This gives the protein CAWSVLLGNTIYF.

The V call is TRBV11-2, the J call TRBJ2-5; D might be TRBD1 (6 bases). There are 14 residues in the CDR3. Trimming took 1 base from V and 1 from J, leaving 7 bases between them. Germline assignment: CDR1 SGHAT and CDR2 FQNNGV. CDR3 sequence: CASSLGTVQETQYF. DNA for the CDR3: TGTGCCAGCAGCTTAGGGACAGTCCAAGAGACCCAGTACTTC.

This clone was recorded only once. The rearrangement links TRBV19 to TRBJ1-5; no clear D. V lost 6 bases, J lost 5 bases, and 11 bases lay in between. Germline V gives CDR1 LNHDA, CDR2 SQIVND (reference sequence). This CDR3 spans 13 amino acids. CDR3 residues: CASSLQIYQPQHF. The CDR3 coding sequence is TGTGCCAGTAGCCTACAGATCTATCAGCCCCAGCATTTT.

This chain connects TRBV3-1 (or the pseudogene TRBV3-2) to TRBJ2-5; D possibly uses TRBD1 or TRBD2 (7 bases each). Looked up from germline, CDR1 is LGHDT and CDR2 is YNNKEL (reference sequence). There are 13 residues in the CDR3. The V end was cut by 5 bases, the J end by 4 bases, with 11 bases between. In DNA, the CDR3 is TGTGCCAGCAGCTTCAGGGGGGGAGAGACCCAGTACTTC. Protein: CASSFRGGETQYF.

The chain has TRBV1 and TRBJ2-7; the listed D gene, TRBD2, was not tested against the DNA. TRBV1 corresponds to a pseudogene. The CDR3 is 17 amino acids. CDR3 in DNA: TGCACCAGCAGCCCTTGTAGCGGGGGGGCCGACTCCTACGAGCAGTACTTC. Protein product: CTSSPCSGGADSYEQYF.

The chain links TRBV28 to TRBJ2-5; 8 positions agree with TRBD2. V was pared by 5 bases and J by 5 bases, with 7 bases of the junction left unmatched. Germline-derived CDR1 and CDR2 are MDHEN and SYDVKM. CDR3 length: 14 residues. In nucleotides, the CDR3 is TGTGCCAGCAGTCCGGGGGGGCGCCGGGAGACCCAGTACTTC. The encoded protein is CASSPGGRRETQYF.

This rearrangement joins TRBV6-4 to TRBJ2-1; D possibly corresponds to TRBD2 (5 bases). The CDR3 covers 15 residues. V lost 5 bases to trimming and J lost 0 bases, with 11 bases between them. The V gene's germline CDR1 is MRHNA and CDR2 SNTAGT. CDR3 DNA: TGTGCCAGCAGTCGAAGCGGTAGCTCCTACAATGAGCAGTTCTTC. As protein: CASSRSGSSYNEQFF.

This chain links TRBV7-6 with TRBJ1-1; 11 positions match TRBD1. With V trimmed by 4 bases and J by 3 bases, 7 bases remained unmatched. Looked up from germline, CDR1 is SGHVS and CDR2 is FNYEAQ. The CDR3 is 16 amino acids. Here the CDR3 DNA reads TGTGCCAGCAGCTCAAGGACAGGGGGCAGCGACACTGAAGCTTTCTTT. Residues: CASSSRTGGSDTEAFF. The entire variable domain, with the rest obtained from reference TRBV7-6 and TRBJ1-1, is as follows: GAGVSQSPRYKVTKRGQDVALRCDPISGHVSLYWYRQALGQGPEFLTYFNYEAQQDKSGLPNDRFSAERPEGSISTLTIQRTEQRDSAMYRCASSSRTGGSDTEAFFGQGTRLTVV.

J is TRBJ1-3 and V is TRBV30; 12 bases are a match to TRBD1. Germline V gene data show CDR1 as GTSNPN and CDR2 as SVGIG (reference sequence). V was pared by 0 bases and J by 0 bases, with 3 bases of the junction left unmatched. The CDR3 totals 17 residues. Here the CDR3 DNA reads TGTGCCTGGAGTGTATGGGGACAGGGGGCCTCTGGAAACACCATATATTTT. Residues: CAWSVWGQGASGNTIYF.

The chain uses TRBV11-3 and TRBJ2-1, with D unresolved. The CDR3 totals 14 residues. With 5 bases removed from V and 0 bases from J, the gap between germline ends came to 8 bases. CDR1 is SGHNT and CDR2 is YENEEA in the germline V gene. The CDR3 sequence is CASSTDGSYNEQFF. The CDR3 nucleotides are TGTGCCAGCAGCACCGACGGCTCCTACAATGAGCAGTTCTTC.

J is TRBJ1-5 and V is TRBV7-6, with TRBD1 as a possible D gene (6 bases). CDR3 length equals 15 residues. V was trimmed by 2 bases and J by 2 bases, leaving 10 bases between them. Germline V gene data show CDR1 as SGHVS and CDR2 as FNYEAQ. The CDR3 sequence: CASSLRRGGNQPQHF. The CDR3 DNA reads TGTGCCAGCAGCTTACGCAGGGGCGGCAATCAGCCCCAGCATTTT. Supplemented by reference TRBV7-6 and TRBJ1-5, the full variable domain reads GAGVSQSPRYKVTKRGQDVALRCDPISGHVSLYWYRQALGQGPEFLTYFNYEAQQDKSGLPNDRFSAERPEGSISTLTIQRTEQRDSAMYRCASSLRRGGNQPQHFGDGTRLSIL.

The V gene is TRBV27, the J gene TRBJ1-1, with D possibly TRBD1 on 6 matching bases. The V and J ends lost 5 bases and 0 bases respectively, with 13 bases between them. From germline, CDR1 is MNHEY and CDR2 SMNVEV (reference sequence). The CDR3 consists of 15 residues. CDR3 DNA: TGTGCCAGCAGTAATACAGGGTCCTTGAACACTGAAGCTTTCTTT. Its protein product is CASSNTGSLNTEAFF.

The CDR3 loop is CASSLALGQVTYEQYF. The CDR3 region has the DNA TGCGCCAGCAGCTTGGCCTTGGGGCAGGTTACCTACGAGCAGTACTTC. The chain carries TRBV5-1 and TRBJ2-7, with D possibly TRBD1 on 5 matching bases. The CDR3 totals 16 residues. Germline V gene data show CDR1 as SGHRS and CDR2 as YFSETQ. Trimming shortened V by 0 bases and J by 2 bases, and 15 bases separated the two germline ends.

The gene calls are TRBV23-1 and TRBJ1-2; 11 bases fit TRBD1. TRBV23-1 is treated as an ORF (open reading frame) with a function not yet certain. This CDR3 spans 15 amino acids. V dropped 0 bases and J dropped 3; count of bases not matched to a gene: 0. The CDR3 region has the DNA TGCGCCAGCAGTCAATCGGGACAGGGGGACTATGGCTACACCTTC. As protein: CASSQSGQGDYGYTF.

The V call is TRBV12-5, the J call TRBJ2-1; 9 nucleotides align to TRBD2. The germline CDR1 and CDR2 sequences are LGHNT and FRNRAP. V lost 7 bases to trimming and J lost 0 bases; unmatched junction nucleotides: 13. The CDR3 is made up of 18 amino acids. CDR3 coding DNA: TGTGCTAGTGCCCTTCGTCGGACTAGCGCGAGCTCCTACAATGAGCAGTTCTTC. This encodes CASALRRTSASSYNEQFF.

In its sample, this clone was seen a few times. V is TRBV20-1 and J is TRBJ1-2, with D perhaps TRBD1 (6 bases). Trimming shortened V by 3 bases and J by 7 bases, and 9 bases separated the two germline ends. The CDR3 has 11 residues. The germline V gene has CDR1 DFQATT and CDR2 SNEGSKA (reference sequence). Written as DNA, the CDR3 is TGCAGTGCTAGTTCAGGGGCTGGCTACACCTTC. Protein: CSASSGAGYTF.

The J gene is TRBJ1-2, the V gene TRBV6-5; 7 bases agree with TRBD1. Germline lookup yields CDR1 MNHEY and CDR2 SVGAGI. J was trimmed by 2 bases and V by 0 bases; bases with no gene match: 3. There are 15 residues in the CDR3. The CDR3 coding sequence is TGTGCCAGCAGTTACTCAGGGGGCTTCAACTATGGCTACACCTTC. It codes for CASSYSGGFNYGYTF.

The chain joins TRBV10-1 to TRBJ1-1; weak D call: TRBD1 (5 bases). CDR1 is WNHNN, CDR2 SYGVQD, per germline (reference sequence). The CDR3 is 12 residues long. The germline V and J ends were trimmed by 7 bases and 3 bases, with 9 bases remaining between them. The CDR3 DNA reads as TGCGCCAGCATGGGAGGGGACACTGAAGCTTTCTTT. It specifies CASMGGDTEAFF.

The V call is TRBV18, the J call TRBJ2-1; weak D call: TRBD2 (6 bases). The germline gives CDR1 KGHSH, CDR2 LQKENI. CDR3 length: 17 residues. The V end was cut by 3 bases, the J end by 1 base, with 16 bases between. CDR3 DNA sequence: TGTGCCAGCTCACCGAGACCGGGACTCCTGTCCTACAATGAGCAGTTCTTC. This codes for CASSPRPGLLSYNEQFF.

This chain uses TRBV6-5 with TRBJ1-2, with 9 bases identical to TRBD1. J gave up 4 bases and V 7 bases, and 10 bases lay outside the gene matches. CDR3 length: 15 amino acids. CDR1 and CDR2 (germline): MNHEY, SVGAGI. DNA for the CDR3: TGTGCCAGCACCCAAGACAGGGGGGGATTCTATGGCTACACCTTC. This gives the protein CASTQDRGGFYGYTF.

The J gene is TRBJ2-7, the V gene TRBV19, with 9 bases fitting TRBD1. V lost 5 bases and J lost 4; bases outside the gene matches: 6. The CDR3 length is 14 residues. The germline gives CDR1 LNHDA, CDR2 SQIVND (reference sequence). The CDR3 reads CASSGGTGMYEQYF. In DNA, the CDR3 is TGTGCCAGTAGTGGGGGGACAGGGATGTACGAGCAGTACTTC.

The rearrangement joins TRBV7-9 to TRBJ2-4; possibly TRBD2 for D (6 bases). Germline CDR1 SEHNR, CDR2 FQNEAQ (reference sequence). Trimming pared 5 bases from V and 2 bases from J, leaving 16 bases between. The CDR3 consists of 16 residues. The CDR3 DNA sequence: TGTGCCAGCAGCCCCCCTAGCGTATCAACCAAAAACATTCAGTACTTC. Its protein is CASSPPSVSTKNIQYF. Filled out from reference TRBV7-9 and TRBJ2-4, the complete variable domain reads DTGVSQNPRHKITKRGQNVTFRCDPISEHNRLYWYRQTLGQGPEFLTYFQNEAQLEKSRLLSDRFSAERPKGSFSTLEIQRTEQGDSAMYLCASSPPSVSTKNIQYFGAGTRLSVL.

This clone has a handful of counts. The V and J genes are TRBV20-1 and TRBJ2-7; D gene uncertain. This CDR3 is built from 11 residues. Germline loops: CDR1 DFQATT, CDR2 SNEGSKA (reference sequence). The V end lost 3 bases, the J end lost 1 base, and 4 bases lay between the germline ends. In nucleotides, the CDR3 is TGCAGTGCTAGTTGGTCCTACGAGCAGTACTTC. Translating gives CSASWSYEQYF.

The rearrangement uses TRBV3-1 (or the pseudogene TRBV3-2) and TRBJ2-3; D ambiguous. Germline lookup yields CDR1 LGHDT and CDR2 YNNKEL (reference sequence). The CDR3 loop spans 12 amino acids. V dropped 1 base and J dropped 12 bases, with 11 bases sitting between them. In DNA, the CDR3 is TGTGCCAGCAGCCAAGTGGGTCGAGTCCAGTATTTT. Protein: CASSQVGRVQYF.

CDR3 bases: TGTGCCAGCAGTGAATCGGGGGGGACCTATGGCTACACCTTC. Translated: CASSESGGTYGYTF. The V gene is TRBV6-1, the J gene TRBJ1-2; weak D call: TRBD1 (5 bases). The CDR3 is 14 amino acids. CDR1 is MNHNS, CDR2 SASEGT, per germline. Trimming took off 2 bases at V and 4 bases at J, with 11 bases between the two ends.

The chain links TRBV14 to TRBJ2-5; D possibly corresponds to TRBD1 (6 bases). The ends were cut back, 4 bases at V and 5 bases at J, with 17 bases in the middle. Germline CDR1 and CDR2: SGHDN and FVKESK. The CDR3 extends over 15 amino acids. The CDR3 DNA sequence: TGTGCCAGCAGCCTCCAGGGGCGACTTGGGGAGACCCAGTACTTC. It encodes CASSLQGRLGETQYF.

This clone has just one count. The chain couples TRBV5-4 to TRBJ2-6; 8 nucleotides line up with TRBD1. The CDR3 runs 17 residues. V lost 3 bases, J lost 2 bases, and 7 bases stayed unmatched. Germline V lookup: CDR1 SGHNT, CDR2 YYREEE (reference sequence). The CDR3 loop is CASSSGQGGPGANVLTF. The DNA of the CDR3 is TGTGCCAGCAGCTCAGGACAGGGAGGCCCTGGGGCCAACGTCCTGACTTTC.

V gene TRBV3-1 (or the pseudogene TRBV3-2) combines with J gene TRBJ1-2; D gene uncertain. Germline V CDR1 and CDR2: LGHDT, YNNKEL (reference sequence). The V end was cut by 4 bases, the J end by 6 bases, with 21 bases between. This CDR3 is built from 16 residues. The CDR3: CASSRMEGQADNGYTF. As DNA, the CDR3 is TGTGCCAGCAGCCGGATGGAGGGTCAGGCCGATAATGGCTACACCTTC.